The T cell receptor beta chain described here comes from a study of Tregs in tolerant kidney transplant recipients. Study observations and caveats: Validation in larger populations is needed because few patients were studied.

Comment on this clone: Its target is unknown.

Thawed PBMCs were FACS-sorted into unstimulated CD4+CD25+CD127- regulatory T cells, CD4+CD25- non-regulatory cells, CD4 and CD8 cells. Generated by immunoSEQ multiplex PCR, the TCRdb table keeps only in-frame clones and is missing some. The sample lists under 100,000 clones, roughly nine tenths occurring once. After removal of 1 base from V and 2 bases from J, the junction contained 10 bases not matched to a gene. Germline values: CDR1 SEHNR, CDR2 FQNEAQ (reference sequence). CDR3 length: 18 residues. Sequencing used CD8+ T cells from blood. The TCR sequence derives from a human donor in good health. The gene calls are TRBV7-9 and TRBJ2-3; 9 nucleotides match TRBD2. The CDR3 DNA reads TGTGCCAGCAGCTTAGGGTTTCCAGCGGGGGGTTACACAGATACGCAGTATTTT. Translation: CASSLGFPAGGYTDTQYF.